Following are 19 T cell receptor beta chains from one sample sequenced in a study of T cells after yellow fever vaccination. TCRdb recomputed calls from the 5' RACE reads with MiXCR, one row per CDR3 protein. The data show approximately 510,000 distinct CDR3 sequences, just over 20% seen once. The material sequenced was PBMCs, taken 21 days after the first yellow fever vaccination. These receptors all stem from a man aged 18 to 35 who received the YFV17D yellow fever vaccine.

This clonotype was seen only once. The V gene is TRBV20-1, the J gene TRBJ2-7; TRBD2 aligns across 7 bases. Germline-derived CDR1 and CDR2 are DFQATT and SNEGSKA (reference sequence). This CDR3 has 16 residues. V lost 0 bases and J lost 2; bases outside the gene matches: 10. The CDR3 DNA reads as TGCAGTGCTAGAGATCGGAGCGGGGTTACTCCCTACGAGCAGTACTTC. Residues: CSARDRSGVTPYEQYF.

A note on this clonotype: This may arise from a read error, as a much more abundant clone is one base away. This chain's CDR3 is CAISFRGNAEAFF. The CDR3, as DNA: TGTGCCATCAGCTTCCGAGGGAACGCTGAAGCTTTCTTT. The rearrangement links TRBV11-2 to TRBJ1-1, with no clear D. The CDR3 sequence is 13 residues long. CDR1 is SGHAT, CDR2 FQNNGV, per germline. Filled out from reference TRBV11-2 and TRBJ1-1, the complete variable domain reads EAGVAQSPRYKIIEKRQSVAFWCNPISGHATLYWYQQILGQGPKLLIQFQNNGVVDDSQLPKDRFSAERLKGVDSTLKIQPAKLEDSAVYLCAISFRGNAEAFFGQGTRLTVV.

The genes are TRBV20-1 and TRBJ2-3; TRBD2 is a possible D gene (5 bases). V was clipped by 6 bases and J by 7 bases, with 23 bases between them. This CDR3 is built from 15 residues. Per the germline V gene, CDR1 is DFQATT and CDR2 is SNEGSKA (reference sequence). The CDR3 DNA sequence: TGCAGTGCCTCGGACGGCAGCCTATACGGGAATACGCAGTATTTT. Translating gives CSASDGSLYGNTQYF.

V gene TRBV7-2 combines with J gene TRBJ1-2; TRBD1 matches 7 bases. Germline V gives CDR1 SGHTA, CDR2 FQGNSA. This CDR3 has 14 residues. With V trimmed by 4 bases and J by 7 bases, 9 bases remained unmatched. In DNA form, the CDR3 reads TGTGCCAGCAGCTCCAGCCGAGACAGGGTTGGCTACACCTTC. This sequence encodes CASSSSRDRVGYTF.

V is TRBV12-3 or TRBV12-4 and J is TRBJ2-1, with 10 positions matching TRBD1. J lost 6 bases, V lost 6 bases, and 5 bases had no gene match. CDR3 length: 14 amino acids. CDR3: CASSRTGGFNEQFF. Here the CDR3 DNA reads TGTGCCAGCAGCAGGACAGGGGGATTCAATGAGCAGTTCTTC.

This clonotype showed up just a few times. The chain employs TRBV6-6 and TRBJ2-2, with D tentatively TRBD2 (6 bases). Germline CDR1 is MNHNY and CDR2 is SVGAGI (reference sequence). This CDR3 is built from 13 residues. Trimming took off 11 bases at V and 1 base at J, with 11 bases between the two ends. This CDR3 reads CAVRRGNTGELFF. The CDR3, as DNA: TGTGCCGTCAGGAGGGGGAACACCGGGGAGCTGTTTTTT.

This clonotype was picked up a small number of times. The J gene is TRBJ1-4, the V gene TRBV7-2, with 7 positions matching TRBD1. The germline V gene encodes CDR1 SGHTA and CDR2 FQGNSA. With V trimmed by 0 bases and J by 8 bases, 6 bases remained unmatched. The CDR3 loop spans 15 amino acids. The CDR3 DNA is TGTGCCAGCAGCTTAGCGGGCCAGGGGGTAGAAAAACTGTTTTTT. Protein product: CASSLAGQGVEKLFF.

The sample holds a few counts of this clonotype. This chain connects TRBV4-2 to TRBJ2-3, with D unclear. The germline gives CDR1 LGHNA, CDR2 YNFKEQ. Trimming stripped 8 bases from V and 0 bases from J, with 15 bases between. CDR3 size: 15 residues. DNA of the CDR3: TGTGCCAGCTCCGAGGTCCTCTCTAGCACAGATACGCAGTATTTT. Encoded protein: CASSEVLSSTDTQYF.

This clonotype was counted between two and nine times. The chain links TRBV3-1 to TRBJ1-5; the D is unclear. In germline, CDR1 is LGHDT, CDR2 YNNKEL (reference sequence). The CDR3 totals 13 residues. Trimming took 4 bases from V and 7 from J, leaving 11 bases between them. The CDR3 DNA reads TGTGCCAGCAGCCCCGATATTGACCAGCCCCAGCATTTT. Residues: CASSPDIDQPQHF.

This clonotype was seen a handful of times. This chain joins TRBV5-1 and TRBJ2-3; the D gene could be TRBD1 or TRBD2 (5 bases each). V was shortened by 5 bases and J by 2 bases, with 15 bases between the two germline ends. Germline V gene data show CDR1 as SGHRS and CDR2 as YFSETQ. The CDR3 consists of 15 residues. This CDR3 is CASSPREGPTDTQYF. As DNA, the CDR3 is TGCGCCAGCAGTCCCCGTGAGGGGCCCACAGATACGCAGTATTTT.

V gene TRBV6-6 combines with J gene TRBJ2-2; D is undetermined. V was shortened by 7 bases and J by 5 bases, with 5 bases between the two germline ends. The CDR3 is made up of 11 amino acids. Germline V gene lookup returns CDR1 MNHNY and CDR2 SVGAGI (reference sequence). The CDR3 protein is CASTATGELFF. In nucleotides, the CDR3 is TGTGCCAGCACGGCGACCGGGGAGCTGTTTTTT.

This clonotype was recorded a few times. The V gene is TRBV10-3, the J gene TRBJ2-6; TRBD2 is a possible D gene (6 bases). Germline V gives CDR1 ENHRY, CDR2 SYGVKD. The CDR3 is made up of 17 amino acids. The V and J ends lost 6 bases and 0 bases respectively, with 15 bases between them. This CDR3 is CAIRSRAGGSGANVLTF. The CDR3 nucleotides read TGTGCCATCAGGTCGCGAGCCGGGGGCTCTGGGGCCAACGTCCTGACTTTC.

The gene calls are TRBV14 and TRBJ2-2, with 7 positions matching TRBD1. The CDR3 is 15 residues long. Trimming took 4 bases from V and 7 from J; bases not matched to a gene: 9. Per germline, CDR1 SGHDN and CDR2 FVKESK. CDR3 region: CASSRPGQSIGELFF. CDR3 in DNA: TGTGCCAGCAGCCGCCCGGGACAGAGTATCGGGGAGCTGTTTTTT.

This clonotype was counted between two and nine times. This sequence joins TRBV7-2 and TRBJ2-3, with a tentative D call TRBD1 (5 bases). Germline loops: CDR1 SGHTA, CDR2 FQGNSA. The CDR3 length is 15 residues. Trimming removed 5 bases from V and 1 base from J, with 13 bases in between. In DNA, the CDR3 is TGTGCCAGCAGCCAAACAGGCAGGGGCACAGATACGCAGTATTTT. Residues: CASSQTGRGTDTQYF.

The chain is built from TRBV6-6 and TRBJ1-5; no reliable D call. The length of the CDR3 is 13 residues. Trimming cost V 6 bases and J 0 bases, with 6 bases left between them. Germline CDR1 MNHNY, CDR2 SVGAGI (reference sequence). CDR3 protein: CASRTYSNQPQHF. CDR3 sequence (DNA): TGTGCCAGCAGAACTTATAGCAATCAGCCCCAGCATTTT.

This clonotype has ten or more counts. This chain joins TRBV10-3 and TRBJ2-7; TRBD2 aligns across 8 bases. Looked up from germline, CDR1 is ENHRY and CDR2 is SYGVKD. The CDR3 has 15 amino acids. V lost 2 bases, J lost 2 bases, and 5 bases stayed unmatched. Here the CDR3 reads CAISEGSGIAYEQYF. The DNA for the CDR3 is TGTGCCATCAGTGAGGGTAGCGGGATTGCCTACGAGCAGTACTTC.

Only a few counts were recorded for this clonotype. The gene calls are TRBV14 and TRBJ1-2; D possibly corresponds to TRBD1 (5 bases). CDR3 length equals 14 residues. The V gene's germline CDR1 is SGHDN and CDR2 FVKESK. V was shortened by 3 bases and J by 5 bases, with 13 bases between the two germline ends. The CDR3 spells CASSHIAGLYGYTF. In DNA, the CDR3 is TGTGCCAGCAGCCATATCGCAGGGTTATATGGCTACACCTTC.

The CDR3 sequence: CASSEGTGYGLQPQHF. In nucleotides, the CDR3 is TGTGCCAGCAGTGAGGGGACAGGCTACGGCTTGCAGCCCCAGCATTTT. The rearrangement uses TRBV6-1 and TRBJ1-5; 8 nucleotides align to TRBD1. Per germline, CDR1 MNHNS and CDR2 SASEGT. The CDR3 sequence is 16 residues long. V lost 3 bases and J lost 7; bases outside the gene matches: 11.

This clonotype came up many times. The chain links TRBV10-2 to TRBJ2-3; no clear D. In germline, CDR1 is WSHSY, CDR2 SAAADI. CDR3 length: 12 amino acids. Deletions cut 4 bases from V and 4 bases from J, with 6 bases between. The CDR3 loop is CASSVRADTQYF. The CDR3 region has the DNA TGCGCCAGCAGTGTCCGGGCAGATACGCAGTATTTT.